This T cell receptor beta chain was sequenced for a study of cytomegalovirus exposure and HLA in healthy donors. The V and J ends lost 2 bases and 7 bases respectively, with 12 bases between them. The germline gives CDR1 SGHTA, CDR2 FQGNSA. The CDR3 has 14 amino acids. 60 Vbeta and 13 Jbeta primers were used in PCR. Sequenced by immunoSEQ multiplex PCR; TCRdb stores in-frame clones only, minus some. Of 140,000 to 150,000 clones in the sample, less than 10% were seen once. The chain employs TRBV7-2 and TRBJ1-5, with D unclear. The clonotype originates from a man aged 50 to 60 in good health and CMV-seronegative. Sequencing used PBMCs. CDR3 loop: CASSLNPGAQPQHF. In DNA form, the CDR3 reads TGTGCCAGCAGCTTAAATCCGGGTGCACAGCCCCAGCATTTT.